This TCR beta chain is from a study of T cells in Graves' hyperthyroidism and ophthalmopathy. General study findings and limits: Model predictions of ophthalmopathy came a median about six months before onset. In blood, most of the thyroid clonotypes expanded above 0.001 were also present.

The germline V gene has CDR1 SGHAT and CDR2 FQDESV (reference sequence). The CDR3 covers 14 residues. V gave up 5 bases and J gave up 1 base, with 11 bases separating them. Amplified TCR beta CDR3 regions came from RNA transcripts. Researchers ran a first-round RT-PCR on the TCR CDR3 using the HTBI primer set. One entry per CDR3 protein, called by TCRdb with MiXCR from the multiplex PCR reads. The sample includes a few hundred thousand distinct CDR3 sequences, roughly 13% seen only once; the top ten take about 20%. There are many counts of this clonotype. Antigen specificity is unknown. Pregnant or lactating patients were excluded, as were those with uncontrolled infection or other autoimmune disease. The PBMCs were sourced from fresh peripheral blood (approximately 9 ml).

The specimen sequenced was blood. This receptor was identified in a man aged 30 to 45 with Graves' hyperthyroidism that later progressed to Graves' ophthalmopathy. V usage is TRBV11-1 and J usage is TRBJ1-1; no firm D call. CDR3 coding DNA: TGTGCCAGCAGCCCAACTCTGGGGAACACTGAAGCTTTCTTT. It encodes CASSPTLGNTEAFF.